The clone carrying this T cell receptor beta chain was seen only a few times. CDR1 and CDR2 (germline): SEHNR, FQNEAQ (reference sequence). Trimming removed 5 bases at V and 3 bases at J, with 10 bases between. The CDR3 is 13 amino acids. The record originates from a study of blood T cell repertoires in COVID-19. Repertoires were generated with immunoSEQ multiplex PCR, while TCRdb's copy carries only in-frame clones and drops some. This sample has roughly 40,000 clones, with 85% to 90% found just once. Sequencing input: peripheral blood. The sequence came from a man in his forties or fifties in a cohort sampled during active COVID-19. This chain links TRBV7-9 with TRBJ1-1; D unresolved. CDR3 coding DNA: TGTGCCAGCAGCCCGGGATTATACACTGAAGCTTTCTTT. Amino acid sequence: CASSPGLYTEAFF. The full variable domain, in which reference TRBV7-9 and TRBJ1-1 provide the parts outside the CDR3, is DTGVSQNPRHKITKRGQNVTFRCDPISEHNRLYWYRQTLGQGPEFLTYFQNEAQLEKSRLLSDRFSAERPKGSFSTLEIQRTEQGDSAMYLCASSPGLYTEAFFGQGTRLTVV.